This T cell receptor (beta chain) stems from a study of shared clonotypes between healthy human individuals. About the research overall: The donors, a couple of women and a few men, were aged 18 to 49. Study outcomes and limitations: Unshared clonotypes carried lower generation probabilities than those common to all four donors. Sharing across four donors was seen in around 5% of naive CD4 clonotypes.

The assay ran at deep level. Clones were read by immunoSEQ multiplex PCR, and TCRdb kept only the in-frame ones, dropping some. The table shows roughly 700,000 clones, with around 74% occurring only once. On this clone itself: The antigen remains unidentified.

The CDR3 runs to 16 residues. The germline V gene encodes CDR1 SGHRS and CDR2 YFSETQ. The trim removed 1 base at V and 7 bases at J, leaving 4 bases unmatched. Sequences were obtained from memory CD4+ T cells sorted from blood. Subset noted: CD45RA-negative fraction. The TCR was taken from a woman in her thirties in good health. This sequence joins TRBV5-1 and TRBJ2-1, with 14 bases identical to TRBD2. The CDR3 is CASSLTGTSGSNEQFF. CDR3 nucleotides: TGCGCCAGCAGCTTGACCGGGACTAGCGGGAGTAATGAGCAGTTCTTC.